Given below is one T cell receptor beta chain in context. Assay used: immunoSEQ multiplex PCR; TCRdb lists only in-frame clones, some missing. This table has hundreds of thousands of clones, roughly four fifths appearing once. The data are from a study of blood T cell repertoires in COVID-19. Looking at the study overall: The origin of the acute and convalescent COVID-19 samples was the United States, Italy and Spain. T cells, B-cell-depleted T cells, or PBMCs supplied cDNA or gDNA.

The CDR3 is 17 residues long. In germline, CDR1 is KGHSH, CDR2 LQKENI. V dropped 6 bases and J dropped 8 bases, with 25 bases sitting between them. The receptor was isolated from a woman older than 75 with acute or convalescent COVID-19. The chain uses TRBV18 and TRBJ1-4, with D uncertain. Input material: peripheral blood. The CDR3, as DNA: TGTGCCAGCTCGTTCCAAGCGACCAGCGTGGGTGGCGAAAAACTGTTTTTT. It yields the protein CASSFQATSVGGEKLFF.